This passage covers 5 T cell receptor beta chains from one sample sequenced in a study of shared clonotypes between healthy human individuals. Here immunoSEQ multiplex PCR was the method, and the copy in TCRdb shows in-frame clones only, minus some. Among roughly 1,100,000 clones listed, around 75% were seen once. Sequencing was carried out using memory CD4+ T cells sorted from blood. As to subset: CD45RA-negative fraction. The receptors were sampled from a man aged 18 to 30 in good health.

Details on this clone: The sample has other DNA sequences that encode this CDR3 too. This chain joins TRBV18 and TRBJ2-7; 9 bases align to TRBD2. The CDR3 totals 14 residues. The germline gives CDR1 KGHSH, CDR2 LQKENI. J gave up 3 bases and V 3 bases, and 3 bases lay outside the gene matches. The CDR3 DNA reads as TGTGCCAGCTCACCGGGTAGCGGGAGCTACGAGCAGTACTTC. Its protein product is CASSPGSGSYEQYF.

Details on this clone: Here the CDR3 omits its conserved ending phenylalanine or tryptophan, so a read error is the likely source. Because the CDR3's place on the DNA is in doubt, the DNA is left out and the CDR3 is given as listed by TCRdb. The chain links TRBV10-3 to TRBJ1-1; TRBD1, the table's D call, lacks a check against the DNA. Germline loops: CDR1 ENHRY, CDR2 SYGVKD. The CDR3 adds up to 12 amino acids, both ends counted. CDR3 region: CAISESTGLYHL.

This rearrangement joins TRBV5-1 to TRBJ1-2; D is possibly TRBD1 (5 bases). This CDR3 has 14 amino acids. V was pared by 1 base and J by 2 bases, with 9 bases between. Looked up from germline, CDR1 is SGHRS and CDR2 is YFSETQ. The DNA of the CDR3 is TGCGCCAGCAGCTTGTCCCCAGGGAACTATGGCTACACCTTC. Translating gives CASSLSPGNYGYTF.

The CDR3 protein is CASTRGNNQPQHF. The CDR3 DNA follows: TGTGCCAGCACCAGGGGTAACAATCAGCCCCAGCATTTT. This chain connects TRBV5-6 to TRBJ1-5; possibly TRBD1 for D (6 bases). CDR3 length: 13 amino acids. Germline V gene data show CDR1 as SGHDT and CDR2 as YYEEEE. Trimming pared 6 bases from V and 3 bases from J, leaving 10 bases between.

The chain recombines TRBV4-2 with TRBJ1-3; D is unclear. The germline gives CDR1 LGHNA, CDR2 YNFKEQ. Trimming removed 2 bases at V and 0 bases at J, with 11 bases between. The CDR3 length is 16 residues. CDR3 sequence: CASSQTLQISGNTIYF. CDR3 sequence (DNA): TGTGCCAGCAGCCAAACCCTCCAGATCTCTGGAAACACCATATATTTT.